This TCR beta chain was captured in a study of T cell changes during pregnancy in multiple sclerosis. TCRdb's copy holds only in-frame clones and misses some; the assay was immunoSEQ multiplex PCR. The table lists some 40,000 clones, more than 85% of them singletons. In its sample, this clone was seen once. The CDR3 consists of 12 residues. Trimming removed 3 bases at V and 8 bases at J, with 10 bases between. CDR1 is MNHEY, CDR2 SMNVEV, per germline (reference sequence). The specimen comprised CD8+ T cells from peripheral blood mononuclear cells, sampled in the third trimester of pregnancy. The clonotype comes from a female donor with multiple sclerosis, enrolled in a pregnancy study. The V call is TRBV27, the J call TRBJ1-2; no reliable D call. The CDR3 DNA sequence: TGTGCCAGCAGTTTGGGTGGGCGAGGCTACACCTTC. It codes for CASSLGGRGYTF.